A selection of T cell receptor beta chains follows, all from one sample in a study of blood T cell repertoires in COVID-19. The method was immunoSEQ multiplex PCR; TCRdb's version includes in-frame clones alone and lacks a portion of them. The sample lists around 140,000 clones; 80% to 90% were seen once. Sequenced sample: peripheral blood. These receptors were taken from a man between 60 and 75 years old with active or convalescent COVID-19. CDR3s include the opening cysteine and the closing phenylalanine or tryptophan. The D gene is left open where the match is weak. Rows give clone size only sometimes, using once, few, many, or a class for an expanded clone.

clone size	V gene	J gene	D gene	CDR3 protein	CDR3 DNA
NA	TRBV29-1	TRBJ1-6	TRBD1	CSALGQGDSPLHF	TGCAGCGCCCTCGGACAGGGAGATTCACCCCTCCACTTT
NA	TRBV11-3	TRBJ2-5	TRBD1	CASSLGQGVGETQYF	TGTGCCAGCAGCTTGGGACAGGGTGTGGGGGAGACCCAGTACTTC
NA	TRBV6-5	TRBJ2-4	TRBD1	CASSWGQGKDIQYF	TGTGCCAGCAGTTGGGGACAGGGGAAGGACATTCAGTACTTC
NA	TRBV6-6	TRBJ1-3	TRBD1	CASRSDRGPSGNTIYF	TGTGCCAGCAGAAGTGACAGGGGGCCTTCTGGAAACACCATATATTTT
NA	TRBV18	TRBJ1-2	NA	CASSPSGLANYGYTF	TGTGCCAGCTCACCCAGCGGACTAGCTAACTATGGCTACACCTTC
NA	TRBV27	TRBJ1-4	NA	CASSSSGTGGEKLFF	TGTGCCAGCAGTTCCTCCGGGACGGGGGGAGAAAAACTGTTTTTT
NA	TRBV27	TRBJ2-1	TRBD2	CASSQGTSRTNEQFF	TGTGCCAGCAGCCAAGGGACTAGTAGAACCAATGAGCAGTTCTTC
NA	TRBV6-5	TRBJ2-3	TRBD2	CASSYSLAGDTQYF	TGTGCCAGCAGTTACTCGCTAGCGGGGGATACGCAGTATTTT
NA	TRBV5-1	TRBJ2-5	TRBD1	CASSLGGTATQETQYF	TGCGCCAGCAGCTTGGGGGGGACAGCTACTCAAGAGACCCAGTACTTC
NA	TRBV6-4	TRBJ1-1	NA	CASSADRNTEAFF	TGTGCCAGCAGTGCCGACAGGAACACTGAAGCTTTCTTT
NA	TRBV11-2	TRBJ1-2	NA	CASSSGYEAGGYTF	TGTGCCAGCAGCTCCGGCTACGAAGCAGGGGGCTACACCTTC
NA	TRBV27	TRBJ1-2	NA	CASRQGFDGYTF	TGTGCCAGCAGGCAGGGGTTCGATGGCTACACCTTC
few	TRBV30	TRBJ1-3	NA	CAWSVQGNTIYF	TGTGCCTGGAGTGTACAAGGAAACACCATATATTTT
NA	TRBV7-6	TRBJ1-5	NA	CASSPGTVPRQPQHF	TGTGCCAGCAGCCCAGGTACCGTGCCACGTCAGCCCCAGCATTTT
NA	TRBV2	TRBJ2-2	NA	CASSEQGLNTGELFF	TGTGCCAGCAGTGAACAGGGCTTGAACACCGGGGAGCTGTTTTTT
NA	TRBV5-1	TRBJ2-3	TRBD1	CASSHRGQVTDTQYF	TGCGCCAGCAGCCACAGGGGGCAAGTCACAGATACGCAGTATTTT
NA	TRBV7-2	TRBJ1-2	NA	CASSLTFRGDLGYTF	TGTGCCAGCAGCTTAACGTTTAGGGGCGATCTTGGCTACACCTTC
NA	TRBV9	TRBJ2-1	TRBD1	CASSITTGGNEQFF	TGTGCCAGCAGCATTACGACAGGGGGCAATGAGCAGTTCTTC
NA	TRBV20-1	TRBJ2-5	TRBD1	CSASSGQGIDAETQYF	TGCAGTGCTAGTTCGGGACAGGGGATTGATGCGGAGACCCAGTACTTC
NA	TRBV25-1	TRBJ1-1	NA	CASSWGELNTEAFF	TGTGCCAGCAGTTGGGGGGAACTTAACACTGAAGCTTTCTTT
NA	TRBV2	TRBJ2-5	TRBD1	CASSAGTGQETQYF	TGTGCCAGCAGTGCCGGGACAGGGCAGGAGACCCAGTACTTC
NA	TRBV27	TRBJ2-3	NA	CASSLLGKLTDTQYF	TGTGCCAGCAGTTTACTAGGCAAACTCACAGATACGCAGTATTTT
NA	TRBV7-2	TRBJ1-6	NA	CASSSDGNNSPLHF	TGTGCCAGCAGCTCGGACGGGAATAATTCACCCCTCCACTTT
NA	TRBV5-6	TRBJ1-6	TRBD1	CASSLAGTVEF	TGTGCCAGCAGCTTGGCCGGGACAGTAGAGTTT
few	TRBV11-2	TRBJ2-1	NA	CASSLAGLGGSGQFF	TGTGCCAGCAGCTTAGCCGGTCTTGGAGGGTCCGGGCAGTTCTTC
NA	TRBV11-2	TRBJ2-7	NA	CASSLDWGRPSYEQYF	TGTGCCAGCAGCTTAGATTGGGGCCGTCCCTCCTACGAGCAGTACTTC
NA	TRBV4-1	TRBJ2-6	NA	CASSQDMVSASSGANVLTF	TGCGCCAGCAGCCAAGATATGGTCAGTGCCAGCTCTGGGGCCAACGTCCTGACTTTC
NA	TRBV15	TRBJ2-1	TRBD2	CATSREAGVYEQFF	TGTGCCACCAGCAGAGAAGCGGGAGTTTATGAGCAGTTCTTC
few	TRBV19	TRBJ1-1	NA	CASSIVSGDTEAFF	TGTGCCAGTAGTATAGTTAGCGGGGACACTGAAGCTTTCTTT
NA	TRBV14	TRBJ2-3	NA	CASSQLDTQYF	TGTGCCAGCAGCCAACTAGATACGCAGTATTTT
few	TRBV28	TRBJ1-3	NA	CASRVAFGSGNTIYF	TGTGCCAGCAGAGTCGCCTTCGGCTCTGGAAACACCATATATTTT
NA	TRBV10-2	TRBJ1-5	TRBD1	CASRRQGSGYQPQHF	TGCGCCAGCAGAAGACAGGGTTCGGGATATCAGCCCCAGCATTTT
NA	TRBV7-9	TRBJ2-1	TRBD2	CASSLSGRAPVNEQFF	TGTGCCAGCAGCCTTAGCGGGAGGGCCCCGGTCAATGAGCAGTTCTTC
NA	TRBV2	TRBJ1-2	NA	CASRRGYGYTF	TGTGCCAGCCGACGGGGATATGGCTACACCTTC
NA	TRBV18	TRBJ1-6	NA	CASSPVAYNSPLHF	TGTGCCAGCTCACCAGTAGCCTATAATTCACCCCTCCACTTT
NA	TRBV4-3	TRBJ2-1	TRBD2	CASSQLGGTSGYNEQFF	TGCGCCAGCAGCCAATTGGGTGGGACTAGCGGCTACAATGAGCAGTTCTTC